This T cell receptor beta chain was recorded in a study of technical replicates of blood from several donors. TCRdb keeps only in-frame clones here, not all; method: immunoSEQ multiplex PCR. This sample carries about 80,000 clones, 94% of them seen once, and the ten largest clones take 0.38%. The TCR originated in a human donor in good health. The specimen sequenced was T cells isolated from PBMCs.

The chain's CDR3 is CASSVASGNEQFF. The CDR3 region has the DNA TGTGCCAGCAGTGTAGCTAGCGGCAATGAGCAGTTCTTC. The chain is built from TRBV25-1 and TRBJ2-1, with 7 bases matching TRBD2. CDR3 size: 13 residues. Losses at the gene ends were 4 bases for V and 6 bases for J; bases not matched to a gene: 3. The germline V gene has CDR1 MGHDK and CDR2 SYGVNS.